This T cell receptor (beta chain) appears in the sequencing data of a study of shared clonotypes between healthy human individuals. Background on the study: The cohort comprised a couple of women and a few men. Their ages spanned 18 to 49 years. CD4 naive and memory got three plates each, CD8 naive two, CD8 memory one. Study findings and constraints: Among non-shared clonotypes, generation probabilities were lower than among those shared by all four donors. Some naive CD4 clonotypes, roughly 4.8%, turned up in common across a few donors.

As for this clone: Its target is not known.

The repertoire was sequenced with immunoSEQ multiplex PCR; TCRdb's copy has only in-frame clones and lacks some. The profile shows 2 million to 3 million clones, over 85% of them singletons. Germline V gives CDR1 SGHRS, CDR2 YFSETQ. The CDR3 extends over 14 amino acids. Trimming cost V 4 bases and J 3 bases; bases outside gene matches: 7. The sample comprised naive CD4+ T cells from PBMCs. Regarding subset: CD45RA+ positively selected. This chain links TRBV5-1 with TRBJ2-7; 7 positions match TRBD1. The sequence was obtained from a man aged 18 to 30 in good health. Some clones in this sample may be carry-over from other donors' samples. The CDR3 reads CASSPRTGIYEQYF. The CDR3 DNA reads as TGCGCCAGCAGCCCTCGGACAGGTATCTACGAGCAGTACTTC.